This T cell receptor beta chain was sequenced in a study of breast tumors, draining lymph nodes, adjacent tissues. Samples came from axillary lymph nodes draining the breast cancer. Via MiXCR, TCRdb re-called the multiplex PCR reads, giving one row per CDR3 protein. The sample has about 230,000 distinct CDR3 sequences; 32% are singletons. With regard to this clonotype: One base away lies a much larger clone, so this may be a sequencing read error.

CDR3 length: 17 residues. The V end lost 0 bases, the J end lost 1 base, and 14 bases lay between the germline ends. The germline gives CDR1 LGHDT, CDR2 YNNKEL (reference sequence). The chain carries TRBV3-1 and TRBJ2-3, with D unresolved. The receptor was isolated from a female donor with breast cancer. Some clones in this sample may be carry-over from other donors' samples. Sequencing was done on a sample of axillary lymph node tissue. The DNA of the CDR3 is TGTGCCAGCAGCCAAGATCGAGCGAGTGATGGCACAGATACGCAGTATTTT. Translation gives CASSQDRASDGTDTQYF.